This T cell receptor beta chain was documented in a study of blood T cell repertoires in COVID-19. Across the study: PBMCs, B-cell-depleted T cells, or T cells provided the cDNA or gDNA that made up the material.

Comment on this clone: The junction shows a germline mismatch at one end, possibly a read error.

In the authors' workflow: Amplification of reference gene primers was used by the study to estimate nucleated cell counts. Produced via immunoSEQ multiplex PCR; TCRdb's table is partial and in-frame only. V and J calls and clone size are as listed in that table; D and trimming were resolved from the DNA. The sample lists about 70,000 clones, more than 60% seen once, with just under 10% in the top ten. Germline lookup yields CDR1 SNHLY and CDR2 FYNNEI. The length of the CDR3 is 11 residues. The sample taken for sequencing was peripheral blood. The V call is TRBV2, the J call TRBJ1-5, with D unresolved. This clonotype was obtained from a human donor in a cohort sampled during active COVID-19. This CDR3 reads CASSEYQSQHF. The CDR3 DNA follows: TGTGCCAGCAGCGAATATCAGTCCCAGCATTTT.